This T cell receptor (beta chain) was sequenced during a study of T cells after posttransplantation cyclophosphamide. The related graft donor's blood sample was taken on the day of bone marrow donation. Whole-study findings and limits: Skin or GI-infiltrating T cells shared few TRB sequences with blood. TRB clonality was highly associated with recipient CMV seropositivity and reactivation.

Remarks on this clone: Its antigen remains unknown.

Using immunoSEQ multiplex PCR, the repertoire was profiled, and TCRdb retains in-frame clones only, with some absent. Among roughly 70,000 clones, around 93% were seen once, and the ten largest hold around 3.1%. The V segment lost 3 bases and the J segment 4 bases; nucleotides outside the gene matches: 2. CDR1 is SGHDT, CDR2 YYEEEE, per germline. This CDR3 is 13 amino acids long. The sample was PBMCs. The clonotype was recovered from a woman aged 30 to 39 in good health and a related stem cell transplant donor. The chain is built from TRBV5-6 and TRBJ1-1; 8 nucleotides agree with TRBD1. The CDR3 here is CASSWTGSTEAFF. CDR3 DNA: TGTGCCAGCAGCTGGACAGGGTCCACTGAAGCTTTCTTT.